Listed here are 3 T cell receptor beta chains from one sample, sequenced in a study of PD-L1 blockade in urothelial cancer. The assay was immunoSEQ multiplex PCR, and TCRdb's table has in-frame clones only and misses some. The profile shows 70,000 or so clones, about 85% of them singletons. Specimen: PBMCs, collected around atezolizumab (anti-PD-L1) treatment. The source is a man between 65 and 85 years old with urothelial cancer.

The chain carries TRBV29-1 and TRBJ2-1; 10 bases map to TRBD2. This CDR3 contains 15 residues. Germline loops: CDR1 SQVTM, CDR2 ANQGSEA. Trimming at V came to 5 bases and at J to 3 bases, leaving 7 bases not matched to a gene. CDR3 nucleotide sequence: TGCAGCGTTTTCGGACTAGCGGATTACTACAATGAGCAGTTCTTC. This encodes CSVFGLADYYNEQFF.

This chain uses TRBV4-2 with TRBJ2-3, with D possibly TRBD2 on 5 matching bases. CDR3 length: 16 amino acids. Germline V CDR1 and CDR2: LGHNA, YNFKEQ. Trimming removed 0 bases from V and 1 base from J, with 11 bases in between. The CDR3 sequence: CASSQEDWKGTDTQYF. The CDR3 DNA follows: TGTGCCAGCAGCCAAGAGGACTGGAAAGGCACAGATACGCAGTATTTT.

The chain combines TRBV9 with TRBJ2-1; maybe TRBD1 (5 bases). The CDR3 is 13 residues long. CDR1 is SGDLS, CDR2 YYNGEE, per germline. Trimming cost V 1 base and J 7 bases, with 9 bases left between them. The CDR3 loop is CASSVRGGNEQFF. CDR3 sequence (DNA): TGTGCCAGCAGCGTAAGGGGTGGTAATGAGCAGTTCTTC.